One and the same sample provided the 20 T cell receptor beta chains below, sequenced in a study of blood T cell repertoires in COVID-19. The assay was immunoSEQ multiplex PCR, and TCRdb's table has in-frame clones only and misses some. The table lists under 200,000 clones, about 74% of them singletons. The specimen sequenced was peripheral blood. The receptors here all came from an elderly woman with acute or convalescent COVID-19.

The chain has TRBV4-3 and TRBJ1-1, with 8 nucleotides matching TRBD1. With V trimmed by 4 bases and J by 0 bases, 13 bases remained unmatched. The CDR3 has 18 residues. Germline CDR1 LGHNA, CDR2 YSLEER. The CDR3 loop reads CASSRSPNRGSMNTEAFF. In DNA form, the CDR3 reads TGCGCCAGCAGCCGATCCCCGAACAGGGGGTCCATGAACACTGAAGCTTTCTTT.

This chain connects TRBV6-5 to TRBJ2-1, with 8 bases matching TRBD2. V shed 5 bases, J shed 1 base, and the junction held 4 bases outside the gene matches. This CDR3 comprises 15 residues. CDR1 and CDR2 from the germline V gene are MNHEY and SVGAGI. The CDR3, as DNA: TGTGCCAGCAGTATTAGCGGGACATCCTACAATGAGCAGTTCTTC. This translates into CASSISGTSYNEQFF.

Written as DNA, the CDR3 is TGTGCCAGGAGACAGGTGGATAACTATGGCTACACCTTC. It yields the protein CARRQVDNYGYTF. The rearrangement uses TRBV2 and TRBJ1-2; possibly TRBD1 for D (6 bases). The CDR3 runs to 13 residues. The V and J ends lost 9 bases and 1 base respectively, with 12 bases between them. Germline CDR1 is SNHLY and CDR2 is FYNNEI.

This chain uses TRBV7-2 with TRBJ1-6; the D gene is possibly TRBD1 (5 bases). There are 15 residues in the CDR3. Trimming took off 2 bases at V and 10 bases at J, with 15 bases between the two ends. The germline V gene encodes CDR1 SGHTA and CDR2 FQGNSA. The CDR3 DNA reads TGTGCCAGCAGCTTACGGCAGGGACTAGGCTCACCCCTCCACTTT. It is translated as CASSLRQGLGSPLHF.

The sample holds a few counts of this clone. The rearrangement joins TRBV19 to TRBJ1-6, with a tentative D call TRBD1 (5 bases). The germline CDR1 and CDR2 sequences are LNHDA and SQIVND (reference sequence). The CDR3 has 15 residues. Trimming cost V 5 bases and J 4 bases, with 12 bases left between them. CDR3 loop: CASSGGLIYNSPLHF. CDR3 DNA: TGTGCCAGTAGTGGGGGACTCATATATAATTCACCCCTCCACTTT.

V usage is TRBV15 and J usage is TRBJ2-1; 11 bases agree with TRBD2. The CDR3 is 17 amino acids. Trimming cost V 5 bases and J 4 bases; bases outside gene matches: 10. Germline V gene sequence: CDR1 LNHNV, CDR2 YYDKDF (reference sequence). CDR3 sequence reads: CATSVQTSGKSYNEQFF. DNA for the CDR3: TGTGCCACCAGCGTACAGACTAGCGGGAAATCGTACAATGAGCAGTTCTTC.

V gene TRBV2 combines with J gene TRBJ2-1, with 10 bases matching TRBD2. Trimming at V came to 5 bases and at J to 7 bases, leaving 11 bases not matched to a gene. The V gene's germline CDR1 is SNHLY and CDR2 FYNNEI. CDR3 length: 16 amino acids. The CDR3 is CASSRAPGLASNEQFF. DNA of the CDR3: TGTGCCAGCAGTAGAGCACCGGGACTAGCGAGTAATGAGCAGTTCTTC.

This clone was picked up a small number of times. The sample has other DNA sequences that encode this CDR3 too. In nucleotides, the CDR3 is TGCGCCAGCAGCCCCGGGACTAGCGGCAATGAGCAGTTCTTC. Amino acid sequence: CASSPGTSGNEQFF. This chain links TRBV5-1 with TRBJ2-1; the match to TRBD2 covers 11 bases. The CDR3 consists of 14 residues. J lost 6 bases, V lost 4 bases, and 3 bases had no gene match. Germline V gene data show CDR1 as SGHRS and CDR2 as YFSETQ.

The chain combines TRBV29-1 with TRBJ1-6, with D perhaps TRBD1 (6 bases). The CDR3 has 13 residues. The V and J ends lost 4 bases and 7 bases respectively, with 11 bases between them. CDR1 is SQVTM, CDR2 ANQGSEA, per germline. CDR3 protein: CSVAGARNSPLHF. As DNA, the CDR3 is TGCAGCGTTGCAGGGGCTCGGAATTCACCCCTCCACTTT.

The chain has TRBV18 and TRBJ1-2, with 8 bases identical to TRBD1. The germline CDR1 and CDR2 sequences are KGHSH and LQKENI. Losses at the gene ends were 3 bases for V and 3 bases for J; bases not matched to a gene: 6. The CDR3 runs to 15 residues. This CDR3 reads CASSPSGTGYYGYTF. The CDR3 DNA reads as TGTGCCAGCTCACCCTCAGGGACAGGTTACTATGGCTACACCTTC.

The V call is TRBV28, the J call TRBJ1-1, with D perhaps matching TRBD1 (6 bases). Trimming removed 4 bases at V and 5 bases at J, with 11 bases between. The V gene's germline CDR1 is MDHEN and CDR2 SYDVKM. CDR3 length: 13 residues. CDR3 in DNA: TGTGCCAGCAGTTCAGGACAGAGGACTGAAGCTTTCTTT. This gives the protein CASSSGQRTEAFF.

The chain combines TRBV19 with TRBJ1-1; D remains unclear. V lost 5 bases and J 4 bases, leaving 8 bases between the germline ends. The CDR3 is 12 residues long. Germline values: CDR1 LNHDA, CDR2 SQIVND (reference sequence). CDR3 in amino acids: CASSQAATEAFF. The CDR3, as DNA: TGTGCCAGTAGTCAAGCGGCCACTGAAGCTTTCTTT.

The chain employs TRBV14 and TRBJ1-2, with 8 positions matching TRBD1. The germline V gene encodes CDR1 SGHDN and CDR2 FVKESK. The CDR3 loop spans 19 amino acids. V was pared by 1 base and J by 2 bases, with 15 bases of the junction left unmatched. The CDR3 bases are TGTGCCAGCAGCCAAGCCCAGGGGGCGAGGACGGCGCCCAACTATGGCTACACCTTC. Its protein is CASSQAQGARTAPNYGYTF.

J is TRBJ2-5 and V is TRBV5-1; TRBD2 aligns across 9 bases. The CDR3 loop spans 15 amino acids. The V gene's germline CDR1 is SGHRS and CDR2 YFSETQ. Trimming took 4 bases from V and 5 from J; bases not matched to a gene: 9. This CDR3 is CASSGNSGSYETQYF. The CDR3 DNA reads TGCGCCAGCAGCGGCAATAGCGGGAGTTATGAGACCCAGTACTTC.

The chain combines TRBV5-4 with TRBJ2-2; 12 bases agree with TRBD1. The J segment lost 3 bases and the V segment lost 9 bases, leaving 18 bases of the junction unmatched. This CDR3 comprises 19 residues. Germline V lookup: CDR1 SGHNT, CDR2 YYREEE (reference sequence). CDR3 in DNA: TGTGCCACCCCGAAGGGGCCGGGACAGGGGGCTGTGGACACCGGGGAGCTGTTTTTT. The encoded protein is CATPKGPGQGAVDTGELFF.

This clone occurred many times. DNA of the CDR3: TGTGCCAGCTGCCAAGGCCTAGCGGAACCAGGTACGCAGTATTTT. Protein product: CASCQGLAEPGTQYF. The chain couples TRBV18 to TRBJ2-3, with TRBD2 identical over 7 bases. CDR3 size: 15 residues. V was pared by 7 bases and J by 8 bases, with 15 bases of the junction left unmatched. Germline V CDR1 and CDR2: KGHSH, LQKENI.

The V and J genes are TRBV27 and TRBJ1-1, with D possibly TRBD1 on 5 matching bases. CDR3 size: 14 residues. Germline V CDR1 and CDR2: MNHEY, SMNVEV (reference sequence). V lost 4 bases and J 4 bases, leaving 13 bases between the germline ends. This chain's CDR3 is CASSYQGEGTEAFF. The CDR3 nucleotides are TGTGCCAGCAGTTACCAGGGTGAAGGCACTGAAGCTTTCTTT.

The J gene is TRBJ2-1, the V gene TRBV24-1, with TRBD2 identical over 9 bases. CDR1 is KGHDR, CDR2 SFDVKD, per germline. After removal of 2 bases from V and 3 bases from J, the junction contained 4 bases not matched to a gene. The CDR3 runs to 16 residues. DNA of the CDR3: TGTGCCACCAGTGATTCCGGGACTAGCCTCTACAATGAGCAGTTCTTC. Protein product: CATSDSGTSLYNEQFF.

This clone has a handful of counts. The chain joins TRBV6-5 to TRBJ2-7; D is ambiguous. V shed 0 bases and J shed 2 bases, with 11 bases lying between them. CDR3 size: 15 residues. Germline V lookup: CDR1 MNHEY, CDR2 SVGAGI. The CDR3: CASSYSSAEPYEQYF. CDR3 in DNA: TGTGCCAGCAGTTACTCGTCGGCGGAACCCTACGAGCAGTACTTC.

The sample holds one count of this clone. The rearrangement joins TRBV7-3 to TRBJ2-5, with TRBD1 identical over 8 bases. After removal of 5 bases from V and 2 bases from J, the junction contained 4 bases not matched to a gene. Germline V CDR1 and CDR2: SGHTA, FQGTGA. This CDR3 is 14 amino acids long. The CDR3 sequence: CASSVQGAQETQYF. The DNA for the CDR3 is TGTGCCAGCAGCGTCCAGGGGGCACAAGAGACCCAGTACTTC.